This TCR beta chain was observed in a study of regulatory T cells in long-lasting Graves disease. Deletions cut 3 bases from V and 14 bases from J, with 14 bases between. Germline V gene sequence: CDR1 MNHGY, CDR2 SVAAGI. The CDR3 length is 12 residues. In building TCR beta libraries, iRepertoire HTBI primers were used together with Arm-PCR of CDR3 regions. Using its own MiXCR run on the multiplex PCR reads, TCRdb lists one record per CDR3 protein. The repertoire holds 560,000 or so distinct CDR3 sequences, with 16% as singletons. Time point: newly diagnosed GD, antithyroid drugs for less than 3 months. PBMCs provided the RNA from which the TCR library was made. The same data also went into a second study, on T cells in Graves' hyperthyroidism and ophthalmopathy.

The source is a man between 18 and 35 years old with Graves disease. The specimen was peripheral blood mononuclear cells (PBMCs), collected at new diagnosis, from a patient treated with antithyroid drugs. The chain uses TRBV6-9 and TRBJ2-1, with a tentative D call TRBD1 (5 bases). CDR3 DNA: TGTGCCAGCAGTTACTTTGGGGCGCCGGAGTTCTTC. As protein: CASSYFGAPEFF.